In its sample, the clone carrying this TCR beta chain was seen a few times. Its antigen is as yet unknown. The entry originates in a study of CD8 T cells in ankylosing spondylitis. Germline values: CDR1 PRHDT, CDR2 FYEKMQ (reference sequence). V gave up 9 bases and J gave up 5 bases, with 10 bases separating them. CDR3 length: 12 amino acids. Overall study findings and caveats: There were earlier reports of some motif variants in reactive arthritis synovial fluid and blood. What seemed typical of ankylosing spondylitis blood was a TCR beta motif built from fewer than ten highly homologous variants.

For TCR beta, libraries came from quantitative 5'-RACE with molecular barcodes. TCRdb re-called the 5' RACE reads through MiXCR, storing one row per CDR3 protein. Of fewer than 250,000 distinct CDR3 sequences listed, 18% are singletons. This chain connects TRBV13 to TRBJ2-2; D gene ambiguous. The sequenced sample consisted of blood, either unsorted or a sorted T cell fraction (not recorded which). The origin of this receptor is a male donor with ankylosing spondylitis. CDR3 in DNA: TGTGCCAGTATCCTGGGAACCGGGGAGCTGTTTTTT. Translation: CASILGTGELFF.